This TCR beta chain is drawn from a study of glioma-infiltrating T cells. Study-wide results and caveats: Non-neoplastic patients had below-expected tissue-blood divergence, while all gliomas exceeded expectation.

A word on this clonotype: What it binds is not known.

TCR alpha and beta CDR3 regions were amplified from RNA using iRepertoire nested multiplex PCR. TCRdb re-derived calls from the multiplex PCR reads in MiXCR, one entry per CDR3 protein. Of some 160,000 distinct CDR3 sequences in the sample, 43% were seen once. From germline, CDR1 is DFQATT and CDR2 SNEGSKA (reference sequence). This CDR3 spans 13 amino acids. Sequencing used glioma tissue, nonneoplastic brain tissue, or PBMCs (not recorded which). The sequence was obtained from a human donor with low-grade glioma or glioblastoma, undergoing nonglioma brain surgery, or in good health (not recorded which). V gene TRBV20-1 combines with J gene TRBJ2-1, with unresolved D. The end of the DNA fits TRBJ2-7 better, so the J call may be wrong. CDR3 sequence: CSPRDIRSNEQYF. DNA of the CDR3: TGCAGTCCACGTGATATAAGGAGTAACGAGCAGTACTTC.